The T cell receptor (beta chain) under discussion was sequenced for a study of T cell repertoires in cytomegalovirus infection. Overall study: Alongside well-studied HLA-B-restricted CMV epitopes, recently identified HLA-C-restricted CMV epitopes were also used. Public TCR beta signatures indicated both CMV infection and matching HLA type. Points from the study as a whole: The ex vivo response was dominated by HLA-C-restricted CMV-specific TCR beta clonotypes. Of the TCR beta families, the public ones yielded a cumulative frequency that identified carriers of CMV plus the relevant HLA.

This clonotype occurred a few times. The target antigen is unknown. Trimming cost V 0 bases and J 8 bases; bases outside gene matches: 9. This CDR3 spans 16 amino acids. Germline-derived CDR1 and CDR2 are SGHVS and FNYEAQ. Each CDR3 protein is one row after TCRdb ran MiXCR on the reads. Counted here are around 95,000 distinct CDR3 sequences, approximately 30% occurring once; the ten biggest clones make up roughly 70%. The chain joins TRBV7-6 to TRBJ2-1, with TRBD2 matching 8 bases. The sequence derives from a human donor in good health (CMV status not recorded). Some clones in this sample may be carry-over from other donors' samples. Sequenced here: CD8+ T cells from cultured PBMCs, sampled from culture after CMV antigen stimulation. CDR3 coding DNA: TGTGCCAGCAGCTTAGCCGGGCCGGGGGGGCCCGATGAGCAGTTCTTC. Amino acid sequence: CASSLAGPGGPDEQFF.